This T cell receptor (beta chain) was retrieved from a study of identical twins. This clonotype was seen once. Its target is unknown. The germline gene is not matched at one end of the junction; a read error may be the cause. Notes on the study in general: Beta out-of-frame sequences showed weaker excess twin sharing. The more abundant beta clonotypes in cord blood had fewer insertions, and memory repertoires did not show this.

Healthy Caucasian individuals made up all the donors. TCRdb re-called the 5' RACE reads through MiXCR, storing one row per CDR3 protein. There are some 1,700,000 distinct CDR3 sequences in the sample; about 32% occur only once, and around 0.3% lies in the top ten. This TCR came from a newborn girl in good health. The sample was cord blood.

Here the CDR3 DNA reads TGTTCCAGCAGTCTTTACTATGGCTACACCTTC. It is translated as CSSSLYYGYTF. This chain connects TRBV7-9 to TRBJ1-2; D is ambiguous. CDR3 size: 11 residues. Germline CDR1 reads SEHNR; CDR2 reads FQNEAQ (reference sequence).